These 2 T cell receptor beta chains came from one sample sequenced in a study of Graves' ophthalmopathy and Graves' hyperthyroidism. The study amplified TCR beta CDR3 regions using RNA transcripts. RT-PCR in the first round used HTBI primers; a second-round multiplex PCR followed. TCRdb ran MiXCR on the multiplex PCR reads and lists one entry per CDR3 protein. The repertoire holds about 480,000 distinct CDR3 sequences, with approximately 15% as singletons. The sample comprised blood. These receptors all stem from a woman under 40 with Graves' ophthalmopathy.

J is TRBJ1-5 and V is TRBV5-5; D unclear. V was shortened by 4 bases and J by 7 bases, with 12 bases between the two germline ends. Germline loops: CDR1 SGHKS, CDR2 YYEKEE (reference sequence). The CDR3 covers 13 residues. CDR3 nucleotide sequence: TGTGCCAGCAGCCTAACGGGAGGCCAGCCCCAGCATTTT. The encoded protein is CASSLTGGQPQHF.

At least ten counts were recorded for this clonotype. The CDR3 loop reads CASSYSSGARTEAFF. The CDR3 DNA is TGTGCCAGCAGTTACTCGTCGGGGGCGAGGACTGAAGCTTTCTTT. V gene TRBV6-5 combines with J gene TRBJ1-1, with a tentative D call TRBD1 (6 bases). Between the trimmed V and J ends, which lost 0 bases and 5 bases, there was a span of 13 bases. Germline CDR1 and CDR2: MNHEY and SVGAGI. The CDR3 sequence is 15 residues long.